These 32 T cell receptor beta chains came from one sample sequenced in a study of blood T cells in healthy people across ages. It was with a sample-barcoded 5' primer and a J-beta primer mix that a second PCR of roughly 7 to 12 cycles was run. TCRdb passed the 5' RACE reads through MiXCR, listing each CDR3 protein once. The table records some 1.8 million distinct CDR3 sequences, about 39% of them present only once. Sequencing input: blood. Receptor source: a human donor in good health.

On this clonotype itself: The junction and the germline gene differ at one end; a read error may be behind it. The CDR3 nucleotides read TGCAGTGCTACCAGTAGGGGAGGGGAAAAACGGTTTTTT. It yields the protein CSATSRGGEKRFF. This chain connects TRBV20-1 to TRBJ1-4, with D maybe TRBD1 (5 bases). CDR1 is DFQATT and CDR2 is SNEGSKA in the germline V gene (reference sequence). The CDR3 totals 13 residues.

The chain combines TRBV7-3 with TRBJ2-2; tentative D call: TRBD1 (5 bases). Trimming took off 5 bases at V and 0 bases at J, with 10 bases between the two ends. Germline V gene lookup returns CDR1 SGHTA and CDR2 FQGTGA. CDR3 length: 15 residues. The CDR3 spells CASSPRTPNTGELFF. The CDR3 DNA is TGTGCCAGCAGCCCAAGGACACCGAACACCGGGGAGCTGTTTTTT.

This clonotype has at least ten counts. The chain joins TRBV5-6 to TRBJ2-7; D is ambiguous. This CDR3 has 14 residues. The germline CDR1 and CDR2 sequences are SGHDT and YYEEEE. Trimming removed 2 bases at V and 6 bases at J, with 15 bases between. The CDR3 sequence is CASSFNGPSAEQYF. For the CDR3, the DNA is TGTGCCAGCAGCTTTAACGGACCCTCCGCCGAGCAGTACTTC.

The genes are TRBV6-2 or TRBV6-3 and TRBJ2-7, with D uncertain. V lost 6 bases and J lost 4, with 10 bases in between. The germline CDR1 and CDR2 sequences are MNHEY and SVGEGT. There are 12 residues in the CDR3. CDR3 bases: TGTGCCAGCAGATCTTTTACTTACGAGCAGTACTTC. Its translation is CASRSFTYEQYF.

This clonotype has only a few counts. The genes are TRBV6-2 or TRBV6-3 and TRBJ1-2; TRBD1 is a possible D gene (5 bases). V was cut by 2 bases and J by 4 bases, with 14 bases left in between. The CDR3 contains 15 residues. Germline V CDR1 and CDR2: MNHEY, SVGEGT. The CDR3 DNA sequence: TGTGCCAGCAGTTACCTGGGGCAGGGACTCTATGGCTACACCTTC. This encodes CASSYLGQGLYGYTF.

This chain joins TRBV7-8 and TRBJ1-2; 10 bases line up with TRBD1. The CDR3 totals 15 residues. Germline V gene lookup returns CDR1 SGHVS and CDR2 FQNEAQ. J was trimmed by 4 bases and V by 4 bases; bases with no gene match: 6. CDR3 region: CASSSGTGEFYGYTF. In DNA, the CDR3 is TGTGCCAGCAGCTCAGGGACAGGGGAATTCTATGGCTACACCTTC.

The rearrangement uses TRBV7-2 and TRBJ2-1, with TRBD2 identical over 10 bases. CDR1 and CDR2 from the germline V gene are SGHTA and FQGNSA. The CDR3 sequence is 14 residues long. Germline trimming cut 3 bases from V and 7 bases from J; bases unmatched to any gene: 3. The CDR3: CASSFLAGENEQFF. The CDR3 nucleotides read TGTGCCAGCAGCTTTCTAGCGGGGGAGAATGAGCAGTTCTTC.

The chain recombines TRBV11-2 with TRBJ2-5; the D gene is possibly TRBD1 (6 bases). The CDR3 totals 13 residues. V was clipped by 7 bases and J by 11 bases, with 20 bases between them. Germline CDR1 reads SGHAT; CDR2 reads FQNNGV. This CDR3 reads CASIRDTSYGQYF. CDR3 nucleotides: TGTGCCAGCATCCGGGACACCTCCTACGGGCAGTACTTC.

The chain links TRBV6-6 to TRBJ1-6, with 9 bases that match TRBD1. V gave up 10 bases and J gave up 7 bases; unmatched junction bases: 8. The V gene's germline CDR1 is MNHNY and CDR2 SVGAGI (reference sequence). The CDR3 is 14 residues long. In DNA form, the CDR3 reads TGTGCCAACAGACCGGGACAGGGAAATTCACCCCTCCACTTT. It is translated as CANRPGQGNSPLHF.

The V and J genes are TRBV28 and TRBJ1-2; 7 bases are a match to TRBD1. The V and J ends lost 6 bases and 4 bases, in that order; junction bases with no gene match: 8. This CDR3 comprises 14 residues. Per the germline V gene, CDR1 is MDHEN and CDR2 is SYDVKM. The CDR3 loop reads CASRSPTGTYGYTF. CDR3 bases: TGTGCCAGCAGATCCCCGACAGGGACCTATGGCTACACCTTC.

At least ten counts were recorded for this clonotype. The rearrangement uses TRBV20-1 and TRBJ2-7; D uncertain. The CDR3 runs to 15 residues. Trimming removed 3 bases at V and 0 bases at J, with 15 bases between. The germline V gene has CDR1 DFQATT and CDR2 SNEGSKA (reference sequence). CDR3 sequence reads: CSASPEWELSYEQYF. The CDR3, as DNA: TGCAGTGCTAGTCCGGAGTGGGAACTCTCCTACGAGCAGTACTTC.

CDR3 protein: CASSPQTLGNSPLHF. CDR3 nucleotides: TGTGCCAGCTCACCCCAAACGCTTGGGAATTCACCCCTCCACTTT. This sequence joins TRBV18 and TRBJ1-6, with D unclear. Per germline, CDR1 KGHSH and CDR2 LQKENI. The CDR3 sequence is 15 residues long. V was clipped by 3 bases and J by 7 bases, with 13 bases between them.

The V call is TRBV6-2 or TRBV6-3, the J call TRBJ2-3, with 8 bases identical to TRBD2. V lost 2 bases, J lost 3 bases, and 4 bases stayed unmatched. The CDR3 extends over 15 amino acids. Germline CDR1 MNHEY, CDR2 SVGEGT. CDR3 residues: CASSYGTSWTDTQYF. The CDR3 DNA follows: TGTGCCAGCAGTTACGGGACTAGTTGGACAGATACGCAGTATTTT.

The chain combines TRBV15 with TRBJ2-3; 8 bases fit TRBD2. Germline-derived CDR1 and CDR2 are LNHNV and YYDKDF (reference sequence). The J segment lost 7 bases and the V segment lost 5 bases, leaving 11 bases of the junction unmatched. The CDR3 contains 15 residues. The CDR3 protein is CATSLSGSPGNTQYF. In DNA form, the CDR3 reads TGTGCCACCAGCTTAAGCGGGAGCCCAGGAAATACGCAGTATTTT. The whole variable domain, remainder taken from reference TRBV15 and TRBJ2-3, is DAMVIQNPRYQVTQFGKPVTLSCSQTLNHNVMYWYQQKSSQAPKLLFHYYDKDFNNEADTPDNFQSRRPNTSFCFLDIRSPGLGDTAMYLCATSLSGSPGNTQYFGPGTRLTVL.

The J gene is TRBJ2-5, the V gene TRBV6-5; 7 bases align to TRBD2. Trimming removed 5 bases from V and 5 bases from J; junction bases left unmatched: 11. CDR3 length equals 15 residues. The germline V gene encodes CDR1 MNHEY and CDR2 SVGAGI. The CDR3 loop is CASSRTSPAGETQYF. The CDR3 DNA follows: TGTGCCAGCAGTAGAACTAGCCCAGCGGGGGAGACCCAGTACTTC.

The chain is built from TRBV20-1 and TRBJ1-2, with TRBD1 as a possible D gene (5 bases). From germline, CDR1 is DFQATT and CDR2 SNEGSKA (reference sequence). CDR3 length: 12 amino acids. V lost 5 bases and J 7 bases, leaving 14 bases between the germline ends. DNA of the CDR3: TGCAGTGCTGATAACAGGAGGGGTGGCTACACCTTC. Its protein is CSADNRRGGYTF.

This clonotype was recorded a few times. The chain carries TRBV4-1 and TRBJ2-7; D gene unclear. CDR1 is MGHRA, CDR2 YSYEKL, per germline. This CDR3 region has 13 residues. V dropped 3 bases and J dropped 2 bases, with 8 bases sitting between them. In nucleotides, the CDR3 is TGCGCCAGCAGCCACGAAGGGACCTACGAGCAGTACTTC. It translates to CASSHEGTYEQYF.

This clonotype was detected a few times. The V and J genes are TRBV12-3 or TRBV12-4 and TRBJ1-4; the D is unclear. This CDR3 region has 15 residues. V shed 5 bases and J shed 8 bases, with 18 bases lying between them. The CDR3 sequence is CASSVWSEGGEKLFF. The CDR3 DNA reads as TGTGCCAGCAGTGTTTGGTCGGAGGGAGGGGAAAAACTGTTTTTT.

This clonotype was seen ten or more times. The J gene is TRBJ2-1, the V gene TRBV6-2 or TRBV6-3, with 10 bases aligning to TRBD2. In germline, CDR1 is MNHEY, CDR2 SVGEGT. The V gene end was trimmed by 6 bases and the J gene end by 7 bases; junction bases not matched to a gene: 9. The CDR3 has 15 residues. The CDR3 DNA is TGTGCCAGCAGCCCAAGCGGGGGGGGCTTTAATGAGCAGTTCTTC. It codes for CASSPSGGGFNEQFF.

The rearrangement uses TRBV7-2 and TRBJ2-5; unclear D gene. In germline, CDR1 is SGHTA, CDR2 FQGNSA. The CDR3 consists of 13 residues. V lost 5 bases and J lost 5, with 12 bases in between. CDR3 nucleotides: TGTGCCAGCAGCACGACGTCGTGGGAGACCCAGTACTTC. It encodes CASSTTSWETQYF. Based on the CDR3 plus reference TRBV7-2 and TRBJ2-5, the full variable domain is GAGVSQSPSNKVTEKGKDVELRCDPISGHTALYWYRQSLGQGLEFLIYFQGNSAPDKSGLPSDRFSAERTGGSVSTLTIQRTQQEDSAVYLCASSTTSWETQYFGPGTRLLVL.

About this clonotype itself: At one boundary the junction diverges from the germline segment, which might be a read error. This rearrangement joins TRBV10-3 to TRBJ2-3; D is tentatively TRBD1 or TRBD2 (5 bases each). There are 14 residues in the CDR3. Germline lookup yields CDR1 ENHRY and CDR2 SYGVKD. For the CDR3, the DNA is TGTGCCATCAGTGATGGGGGAAGCACAGATACGCTGTATTTT. This translates into CAISDGGSTDTLYF.

This clonotype was found a few times. This CDR3 is CASSLDGWSEKLFF. DNA for the CDR3: TGTGCCAGCAGCCTGGACGGGTGGAGTGAAAAACTGTTTTTT. This chain joins TRBV12-3 or TRBV12-4 and TRBJ1-4, with unresolved D. Deletions cut 6 bases from V and 7 bases from J, with 15 bases between. This CDR3 region has 14 residues.

The chain uses TRBV4-1 and TRBJ2-1; TRBD1 aligns across 7 bases. CDR3 length equals 16 residues. V trimming: 0 bases; J trimming: 10 bases; junction bases outside the gene matches: 12. CDR1 and CDR2 (germline): MGHRA, YSYEKL. CDR3 nucleotides: TGCGCCAGCAGCCAAGATCGTTTAGGGGGCGCGCAGGAGCAGTTCTTC. Protein: CASSQDRLGGAQEQFF.

To note about this clonotype: One junction end does not reproduce the germline sequence, and a read error may be involved. The chain recombines TRBV30 with TRBJ2-3, with 11 bases identical to TRBD2. CDR1 and CDR2 (germline): GTSNPN, SVGIG (reference sequence). The CDR3 runs to 14 residues. CDR3 sequence: CAWNLAGGTGTQYF. The CDR3, as DNA: TGTGCCTGGAACCTAGCGGGGGGCACAGGTACGCAGTATTTT.

As to this clonotype: A read error may produce the germline difference seen at one junction end. The genes are TRBV7-9 and TRBJ2-7; 7 bases are a match to TRBD1. Germline V gene data show CDR1 as SEHNR and CDR2 as FQNEAQ (reference sequence). The CDR3 runs to 15 residues. The DNA for the CDR3 is TGTGCCGGCAGCTTAACAGGGATAGGGGGCGACGAGCAGTACTTC. It translates to CAGSLTGIGGDEQYF.

The V gene is TRBV29-1, the J gene TRBJ2-5; 8 bases fit TRBD2. Germline values: CDR1 SQVTM, CDR2 ANQGSEA. This CDR3 comprises 12 residues. J gave up 4 bases and V 7 bases, and 5 bases lay outside the gene matches. CDR3 in amino acids: CSEKSGGETQYF. The DNA for the CDR3 is TGCAGCGAAAAAAGCGGGGGAGAGACCCAGTACTTC.

This clonotype showed up just a few times. This chain links TRBV10-3 with TRBJ2-1; D might be TRBD1 (6 bases). The CDR3 spans 15 residues. The germline V gene has CDR1 ENHRY and CDR2 SYGVKD. V lost 4 bases and J lost 9, with 19 bases in between. CDR3 coding DNA: TGTGCCATCAGTGCAGGGGATGACCCCTTCGGTGAGCAGTTCTTC. As protein: CAISAGDDPFGEQFF.

This clonotype has only a few counts. The V and J genes are TRBV7-3 and TRBJ2-6, with a possible D match to TRBD2 (5 bases). Germline assignment: CDR1 SGHTA and CDR2 FQGTGA. The length of the CDR3 is 19 residues. With 1 base removed from V and 0 bases from J, the gap between germline ends came to 16 bases. The CDR3: CASSLKSSGVDSGANVLTF. The CDR3 DNA reads as TGTGCCAGCAGCTTAAAAAGCTCCGGGGTCGACTCTGGGGCCAACGTCCTGACTTTC.

This clonotype was detected once. This chain links TRBV4-1 with TRBJ1-2, with D perhaps matching TRBD1 (6 bases). V was pared by 2 bases and J by 4 bases, with 14 bases between. The germline V gene has CDR1 MGHRA and CDR2 YSYEKL. This CDR3 region has 15 residues. CDR3 residues: CASSQWIGGTYGYTF. Written as DNA, the CDR3 is TGCGCCAGCAGCCAATGGATAGGGGGGACCTATGGCTACACCTTC.

The chain recombines TRBV7-2 with TRBJ1-6; no clear D. The V gene's germline CDR1 is SGHTA and CDR2 FQGNSA. This CDR3 spans 14 amino acids. The ends were cut back, 6 bases at V and 6 bases at J, with 12 bases in the middle. CDR3 loop: CASSPIPLNSPLHF. The CDR3 DNA reads as TGTGCCAGCAGTCCAATACCTCTTAATTCACCCCTCCACTTT.

The chain is built from TRBV7-2 and TRBJ2-7, with 8 bases aligning to TRBD1. Germline loops: CDR1 SGHTA, CDR2 FQGNSA. V shed 3 bases, J shed 4 bases, and the junction held 5 bases outside the gene matches. The CDR3 covers 14 residues. The CDR3 here is CASSFDRGGYEQYF. CDR3 in DNA: TGTGCCAGCAGCTTCGACAGGGGCGGGTACGAGCAGTACTTC.

This clonotype was detected only a few times. The chain is built from TRBV5-1 and TRBJ1-1; D may be TRBD1 (5 bases). The V end lost 0 bases, the J end lost 1 base, and 10 bases lay between the germline ends. The CDR3 is 15 amino acids. Germline V CDR1 and CDR2: SGHRS, YFSETQ. The CDR3, as DNA: TGCGCCAGCAGCTTGGGGGGGTCTAGGAACACTGAAGCTTTCTTT. It specifies CASSLGGSRNTEAFF.